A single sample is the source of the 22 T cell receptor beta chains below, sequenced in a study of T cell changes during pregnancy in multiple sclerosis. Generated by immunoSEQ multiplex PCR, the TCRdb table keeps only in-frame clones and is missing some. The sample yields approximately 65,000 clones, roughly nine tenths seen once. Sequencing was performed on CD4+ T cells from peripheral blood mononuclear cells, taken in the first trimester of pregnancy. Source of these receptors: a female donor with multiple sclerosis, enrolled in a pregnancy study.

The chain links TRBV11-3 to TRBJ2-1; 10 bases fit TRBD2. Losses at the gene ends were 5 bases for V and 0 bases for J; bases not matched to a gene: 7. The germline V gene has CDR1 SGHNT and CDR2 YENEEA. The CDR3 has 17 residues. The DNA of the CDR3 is TGTGCCAGCAGCCCTCTAGCGGGGGCCAGCTCCTACAATGAGCAGTTCTTC. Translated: CASSPLAGASSYNEQFF.

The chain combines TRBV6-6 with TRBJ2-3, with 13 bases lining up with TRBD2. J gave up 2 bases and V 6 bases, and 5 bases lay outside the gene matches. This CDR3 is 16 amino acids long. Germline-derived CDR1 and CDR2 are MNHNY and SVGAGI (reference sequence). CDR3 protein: CASRSGTSGNTDTQYF. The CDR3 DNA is TGTGCCAGCAGATCCGGGACTAGCGGGAACACAGATACGCAGTATTTT.

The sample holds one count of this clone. Here the CDR3 reads CASSVGDRGSYEQYF. The CDR3 DNA reads TGTGCCAGCAGCGTAGGCGACAGGGGATCCTACGAGCAGTACTTC. The chain joins TRBV9 to TRBJ2-7, with 8 bases identical to TRBD1. CDR1 and CDR2 (germline): SGDLS, YYNGEE. With 0 bases clipped from V and 1 base from J, the junction kept 3 bases outside the gene matches. The CDR3 is 15 residues long.

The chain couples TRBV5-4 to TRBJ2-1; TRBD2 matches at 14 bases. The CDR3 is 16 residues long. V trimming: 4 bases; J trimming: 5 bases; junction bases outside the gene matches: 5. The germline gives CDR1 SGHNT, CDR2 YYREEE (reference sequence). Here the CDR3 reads CASSPTSGGANNEQFF. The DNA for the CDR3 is TGTGCCAGCAGCCCGACTAGCGGGGGGGCCAACAATGAGCAGTTCTTC. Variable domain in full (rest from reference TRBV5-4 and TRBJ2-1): ETGVTQSPTHLIKTRGQQVTLRCSSQSGHNTVSWYQQALGQGPQFIFQYYREEENGRGNFPPRFSGLQFPNYSSELNVNALELDDSALYLCASSPTSGGANNEQFFGPGTRLTVL.

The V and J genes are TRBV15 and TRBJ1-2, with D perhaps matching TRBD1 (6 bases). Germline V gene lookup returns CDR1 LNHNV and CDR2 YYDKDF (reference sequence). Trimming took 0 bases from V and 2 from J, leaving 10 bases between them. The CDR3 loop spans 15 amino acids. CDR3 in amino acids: CATSREIGQNYGYTF. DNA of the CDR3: TGTGCCACCAGCAGAGAAATCGGACAGAACTATGGCTACACCTTC.

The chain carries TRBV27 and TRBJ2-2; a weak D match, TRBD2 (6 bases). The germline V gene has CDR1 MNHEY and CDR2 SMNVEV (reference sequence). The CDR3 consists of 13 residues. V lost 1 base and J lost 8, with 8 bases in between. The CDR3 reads CASSLWRAGELFF. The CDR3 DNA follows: TGTGCCAGCAGTTTATGGAGGGCGGGGGAGCTGTTTTTT.

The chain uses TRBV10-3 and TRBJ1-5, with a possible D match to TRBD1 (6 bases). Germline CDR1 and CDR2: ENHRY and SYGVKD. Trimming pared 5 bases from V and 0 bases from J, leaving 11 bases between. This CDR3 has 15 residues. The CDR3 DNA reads TGTGCCATCAGTTCCCGACAGGATAGCAATCAGCCCCAGCATTTT. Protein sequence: CAISSRQDSNQPQHF.

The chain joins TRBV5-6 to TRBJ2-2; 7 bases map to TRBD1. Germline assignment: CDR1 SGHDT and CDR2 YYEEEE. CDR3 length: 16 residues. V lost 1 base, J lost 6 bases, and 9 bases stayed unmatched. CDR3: CASSLFGTVHPGELFF. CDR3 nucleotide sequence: TGTGCCAGCAGCTTGTTTGGGACAGTTCACCCCGGGGAGCTGTTTTTT.

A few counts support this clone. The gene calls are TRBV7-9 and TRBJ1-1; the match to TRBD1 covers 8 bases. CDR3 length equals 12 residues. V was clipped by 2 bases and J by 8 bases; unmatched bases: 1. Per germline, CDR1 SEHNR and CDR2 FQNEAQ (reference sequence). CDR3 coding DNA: TGTGCCAGCAGCTTATCAGGGGGCGAAGCTTTCTTT. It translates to CASSLSGGEAFF.

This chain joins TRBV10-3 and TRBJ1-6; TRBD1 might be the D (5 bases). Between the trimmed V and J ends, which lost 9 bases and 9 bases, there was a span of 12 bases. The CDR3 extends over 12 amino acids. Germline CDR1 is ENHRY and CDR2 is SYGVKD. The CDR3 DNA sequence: TGTGCCATTAGGGACTTAAGTTCACCCCTCCACTTT. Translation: CAIRDLSSPLHF.

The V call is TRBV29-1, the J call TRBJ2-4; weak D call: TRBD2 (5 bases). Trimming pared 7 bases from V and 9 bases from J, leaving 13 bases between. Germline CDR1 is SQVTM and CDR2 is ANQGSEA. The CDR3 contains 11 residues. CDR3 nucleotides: TGCAGCGCCGGCCTGGCGGGCATTCAGTACTTC. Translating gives CSAGLAGIQYF. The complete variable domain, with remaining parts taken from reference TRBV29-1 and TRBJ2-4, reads SAVISQKPSRDICQRGTSLTIQCQVDSQVTMMFWYRQQPGQSLTLIATANQGSEATYESGFVIDKFPISRPNLTFSTLTVSNMSPEDSSIYLCSAGLAGIQYFGAGTRLSVL.

The CDR3 bases are TGTGCCAGCAGCTTACTCAGCTCCTACAATGAGCAGTTCTTC. This translates into CASSLLSSYNEQFF. V gene TRBV7-3 combines with J gene TRBJ2-1; D remains unclear. This CDR3 has 14 residues. Deletions cut 2 bases from V and 0 bases from J, with 5 bases between. In germline, CDR1 is SGHTA, CDR2 FQGTGA. The full variable domain, in which reference TRBV7-3 and TRBJ2-1 provide the parts outside the CDR3, is GAGVSQTPSNKVTEKGKYVELRCDPISGHTALYWYRQSLGQGPEFLIYFQGTGAADDSGLPNDRFFAVRPEGSVSTLKIQRTERGDSAVYLCASSLLSSYNEQFFGPGTRLTVL.

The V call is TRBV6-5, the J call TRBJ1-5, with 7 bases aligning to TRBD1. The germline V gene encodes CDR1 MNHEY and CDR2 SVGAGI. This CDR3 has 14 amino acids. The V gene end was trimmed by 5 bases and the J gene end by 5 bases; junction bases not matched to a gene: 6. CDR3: CASSRQGGYQPQHF. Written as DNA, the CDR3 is TGTGCCAGCAGTCGACAGGGAGGATATCAGCCCCAGCATTTT.

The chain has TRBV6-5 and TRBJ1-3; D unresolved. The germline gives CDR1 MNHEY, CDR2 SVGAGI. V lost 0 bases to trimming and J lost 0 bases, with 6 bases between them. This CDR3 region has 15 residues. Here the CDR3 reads CASSYSWSSGNTIYF. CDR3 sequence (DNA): TGTGCCAGCAGTTACTCTTGGAGCTCTGGAAACACCATATATTTT.

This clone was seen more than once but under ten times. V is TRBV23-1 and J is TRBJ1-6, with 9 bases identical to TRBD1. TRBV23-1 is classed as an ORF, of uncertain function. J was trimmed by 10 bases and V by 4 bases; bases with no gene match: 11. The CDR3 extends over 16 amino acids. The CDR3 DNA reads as TGCGCCAGCAGTCTCCGACAGGGGGGTCCGGGGTCACCCCTCCACTTT. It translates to CASSLRQGGPGSPLHF.

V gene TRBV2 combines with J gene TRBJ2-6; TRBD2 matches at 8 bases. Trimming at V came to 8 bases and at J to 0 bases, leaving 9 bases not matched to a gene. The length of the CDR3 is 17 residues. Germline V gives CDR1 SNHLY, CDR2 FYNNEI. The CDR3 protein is CASFGSGTSSGANVLTF. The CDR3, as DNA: TGTGCCAGCTTCGGCTCGGGGACTAGCTCTGGGGCCAACGTCCTGACTTTC.

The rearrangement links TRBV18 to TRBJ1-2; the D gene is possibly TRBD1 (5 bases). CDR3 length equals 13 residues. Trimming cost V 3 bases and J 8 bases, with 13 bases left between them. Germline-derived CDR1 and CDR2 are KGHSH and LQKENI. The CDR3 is CASSPFTGQGYTF. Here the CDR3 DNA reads TGTGCCAGCTCACCCTTCACAGGTCAGGGCTACACCTTC.

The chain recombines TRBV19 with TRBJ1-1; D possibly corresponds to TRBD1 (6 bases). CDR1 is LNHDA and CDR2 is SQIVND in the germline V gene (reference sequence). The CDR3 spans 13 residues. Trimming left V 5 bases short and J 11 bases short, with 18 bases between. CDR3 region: CASSQGLDTVAFF. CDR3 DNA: TGTGCCAGTAGTCAGGGGTTGGATACCGTGGCTTTCTTT.

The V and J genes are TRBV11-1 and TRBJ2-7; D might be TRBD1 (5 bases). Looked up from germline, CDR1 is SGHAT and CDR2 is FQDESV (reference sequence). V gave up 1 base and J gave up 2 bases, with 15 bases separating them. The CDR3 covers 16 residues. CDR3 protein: CASSLGDSYGPYEQYF. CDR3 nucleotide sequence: TGTGCCAGCAGCTTAGGAGACAGCTATGGCCCCTACGAGCAGTACTTC.

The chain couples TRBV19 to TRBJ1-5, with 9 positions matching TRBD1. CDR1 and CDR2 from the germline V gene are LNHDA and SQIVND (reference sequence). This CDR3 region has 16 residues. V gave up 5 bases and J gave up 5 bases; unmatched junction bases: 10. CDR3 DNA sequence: TGTGCCAGTAGTCAGACCCGGGACAGGGTGCATCAGCCCCAGCATTTT. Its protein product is CASSQTRDRVHQPQHF.

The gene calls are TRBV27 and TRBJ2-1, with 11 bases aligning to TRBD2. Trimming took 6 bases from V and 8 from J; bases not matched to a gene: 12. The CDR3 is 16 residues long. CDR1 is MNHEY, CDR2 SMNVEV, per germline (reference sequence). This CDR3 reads CASSPILSGGADEQFF. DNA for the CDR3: TGTGCCAGCAGCCCTATCCTTAGCGGGGGGGCGGATGAGCAGTTCTTC.

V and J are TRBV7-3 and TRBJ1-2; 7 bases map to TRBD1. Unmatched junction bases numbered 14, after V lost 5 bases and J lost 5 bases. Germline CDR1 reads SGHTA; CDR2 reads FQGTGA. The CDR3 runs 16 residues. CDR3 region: CASSETVAGGSYGYTF. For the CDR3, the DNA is TGTGCCAGCAGCGAAACGGTTGCAGGGGGGTCATATGGCTACACCTTC.